This T cell receptor beta chain is from a study of T-cell memory formation after mild COVID-19. Each CDR3 protein gets one entry after TCRdb re-called the 5' RACE reads with MiXCR. This sample has a few hundred thousand distinct CDR3 sequences, with roughly a fifth found just once. Deletions cut 8 bases from V and 1 base from J, with 9 bases between. The CDR3 spans 12 residues. Germline V gives CDR1 GTSNPN, CDR2 SVGIG (reference sequence). This receptor was identified in an adult woman who had mild COVID-19 (a few samples of this study predate the infection). Cell type and time point are not known. The sequencing sample was made of PBMCs or a T cell subset sorted from them (not recorded which). The genes are TRBV30 and TRBJ2-1; maybe TRBD2 (5 bases). CDR3 coding DNA: TGTGCCCTCGGGGTTTCCTACAATGAGCAGTTCTTC. It is translated as CALGVSYNEQFF.